These 15 T cell receptor beta chains originate from one sample sequenced in a study of identifying expanded T cells in peripheral blood. Here immunoSEQ multiplex PCR was the method, and the copy in TCRdb shows in-frame clones only, minus some. The data hold around 76,000 clones, with roughly nine tenths observed a single time. Sequenced material: blood. The source of these receptors is a person aged 18 to 69 in good health.

The chain carries TRBV6-5 and TRBJ1-2, with D perhaps matching TRBD1 (6 bases). Trimming shortened V by 2 bases and J by 4 bases, and 11 bases separated the two germline ends. The CDR3 contains 14 residues. In germline, CDR1 is MNHEY, CDR2 SVGAGI. CDR3 region: CASSYSRDTYGYTF. DNA for the CDR3: TGTGCCAGCAGTTACAGCAGGGACACCTATGGCTACACCTTC.

The rearrangement links TRBV6-5 to TRBJ1-3, with D hard to call. Germline V gene sequence: CDR1 MNHEY, CDR2 SVGAGI. This CDR3 is 13 amino acids long. Trimming stripped 6 bases from V and 0 bases from J, with 6 bases between. The CDR3 protein is CASSPSSGNTIYF. The CDR3 coding sequence is TGTGCCAGCAGCCCCAGCTCTGGAAACACCATATATTTT.

This clone was seen just once. The chain recombines TRBV7-9 with TRBJ2-3; D is ambiguous. Trimming pared 4 bases from V and 3 bases from J, leaving 11 bases between. Germline lookup yields CDR1 SEHNR and CDR2 FQNEAQ (reference sequence). CDR3 length: 14 amino acids. Here the CDR3 reads CASSSLVGTDTQYF. The CDR3 DNA reads as TGTGCCAGCAGCTCCCTAGTAGGGACAGATACGCAGTATTTT.

The chain has TRBV7-9 and TRBJ1-2; D is ambiguous. Germline CDR1 SEHNR, CDR2 FQNEAQ (reference sequence). The V end lost 3 bases, the J end lost 1 base, and 9 bases lay between the germline ends. This CDR3 is 14 amino acids long. The CDR3 loop reads CASSLPQSNYGYTF. The CDR3 DNA is TGTGCCAGCAGCTTGCCCCAGAGTAACTATGGCTACACCTTC.

The V call is TRBV27, the J call TRBJ1-2; possibly TRBD1 for D (5 bases). V was pared by 3 bases and J by 2 bases, with 16 bases between. Germline values: CDR1 MNHEY, CDR2 SMNVEV (reference sequence). The CDR3 length is 16 residues. CDR3 loop: CASSFSRGRANYGYTF. The CDR3 DNA is TGTGCCAGCAGTTTCTCGCGGGGACGGGCAAACTATGGCTACACCTTC.

The chain links TRBV6-6 to TRBJ2-1; D unclear. V shed 7 bases and J shed 5 bases, with 6 bases lying between them. From germline, CDR1 is MNHNY and CDR2 SVGAGI (reference sequence). The length of the CDR3 is 11 residues. CDR3 sequence: CASTLHNEQFF. The DNA of the CDR3 is TGTGCCAGCACCCTTCACAATGAGCAGTTCTTC.

This chain joins TRBV27 and TRBJ2-1, with 15 nucleotides matching TRBD2. There are 19 residues in the CDR3. From germline, CDR1 is MNHEY and CDR2 SMNVEV (reference sequence). Trimming took 3 bases from V and 5 from J; bases not matched to a gene: 11. The CDR3 sequence: CASSLPGTSGRLGNNEQFF. The DNA of the CDR3 is TGTGCCAGCAGTTTGCCGGGGACTAGCGGGAGGCTGGGGAACAATGAGCAGTTCTTC.

This clone has a single count. V and J are TRBV28 and TRBJ2-2, with 11 bases aligning to TRBD2. V trimming: 5 bases; J trimming: 5 bases; junction bases outside the gene matches: 1. Per germline, CDR1 MDHEN and CDR2 SYDVKM. The CDR3 runs to 14 residues. Here the CDR3 reads CASSLAGGTGELFF. The CDR3 nucleotides are TGTGCCAGCAGTCTAGCGGGAGGTACCGGGGAGCTGTTTTTT.

This clone was found a few times. The chain links TRBV7-6 to TRBJ2-5; 7 bases fit TRBD1. The ends lost 5 bases at V and 4 bases at J; junction bases unmatched: 10. This CDR3 contains 15 residues. Looked up from germline, CDR1 is SGHVS and CDR2 is FNYEAQ. The CDR3 DNA reads as TGTGCCAGCAGCCCTAGACAGGGCGGGCGAGAGACCCAGTACTTC. Translated, it gives CASSPRQGGRETQYF.

This clone appeared a few times. V gene TRBV19 combines with J gene TRBJ1-1; unclear D gene. Germline CDR1 LNHDA, CDR2 SQIVND (reference sequence). The CDR3 runs to 12 residues. With 5 bases removed from V and 5 bases from J, the gap between germline ends came to 9 bases. CDR3 region: CASSRLGTEAFF. The CDR3 DNA follows: TGTGCCAGTAGTCGACTTGGTACTGAAGCTTTCTTT.

V is TRBV2 and J is TRBJ2-7; D not resolved. The V gene's germline CDR1 is SNHLY and CDR2 FYNNEI. The CDR3 is 12 residues long. Trimming pared 4 bases from V and 1 base from J, leaving 5 bases between. CDR3 region: CASSVESYEQYF. The DNA for the CDR3 is TGTGCCAGCAGTGTTGAGTCCTACGAGCAGTACTTC.

This chain uses TRBV5-1 with TRBJ1-2; 9 positions agree with TRBD1. Germline lookup yields CDR1 SGHRS and CDR2 YFSETQ. CDR3 size: 16 residues. J was trimmed by 6 bases and V by 3 bases; bases with no gene match: 12. The CDR3 DNA is TGCGCCAGCAGCTCCACCCCGACAGGGGGAGGAAATGGCTACACCTTC. Its protein product is CASSSTPTGGGNGYTF. Looking up the rest from reference TRBV5-1 and TRBJ1-2 gives the full variable domain: KAGVTQTPRYLIKTRGQQVTLSCSPISGHRSVSWYQQTPGQGLQFLFEYFSETQRNKGNFPGRFSGRQFSNSRSEMNVSTLELGDSALYLCASSSTPTGGGNGYTFGSGTRLTVV.

A single count supports this clone. The chain carries TRBV5-4 and TRBJ2-1; the match to TRBD2 covers 11 bases. Germline CDR1 and CDR2: SGHNT and YYREEE (reference sequence). This CDR3 contains 20 residues. J was trimmed by 1 base and V by 4 bases; bases with no gene match: 16. The CDR3 reads CASSPGNPTSGTRSYNEQFF. The CDR3 coding sequence is TGTGCCAGCAGCCCAGGAAATCCGACTAGCGGGACACGTTCCTACAATGAGCAGTTCTTC.

The chain uses TRBV6-4 and TRBJ2-3, with TRBD2 matching over 7 bases. Germline assignment: CDR1 MRHNA and CDR2 SNTAGT. CDR3 length: 15 amino acids. Losses at the gene ends were 2 bases for V and 0 bases for J; bases not matched to a gene: 2. The CDR3 bases are TGTGCCAGCAGTGACCAAGCGGGGAGCACAGATACGCAGTATTTT. Amino acid sequence: CASSDQAGSTDTQYF.

V gene TRBV30 combines with J gene TRBJ1-6, with a possible D match to TRBD1 (5 bases). Trimming took 4 bases from V and 0 from J, leaving 16 bases between them. CDR1 GTSNPN and CDR2 SVGIG come from the germline V gene (reference sequence). The CDR3 contains 17 residues. CDR3 DNA sequence: TGTGCCTGGAACCCCGGTCAGGGAAGCTCCTATAATTCACCCCTCCACTTT. Amino acids: CAWNPGQGSSYNSPLHF.